The 8 T cell receptor beta chains below all came from one sample that was sequenced in a study of glioma-infiltrating T cells. TCR alpha and beta CDR3 regions were amplified from RNA using iRepertoire nested multiplex PCR. TCRdb reanalysed the multiplex PCR reads using MiXCR and keeps one entry per CDR3 protein. The table records fewer than 500,000 distinct CDR3 sequences, around 38% of them present only once. What was sequenced was glioma tissue, nonneoplastic brain tissue, or PBMCs (not recorded which). These receptors were taken from a human donor with low-grade glioma or glioblastoma, undergoing nonglioma brain surgery, or in good health (not recorded which).

This clonotype was counted only a few times. The chain couples TRBV6-2 or TRBV6-3 to TRBJ2-2; D ambiguous. Between the trimmed V and J ends, which lost 2 bases and 6 bases, there was a span of 10 bases. Germline V gene data show CDR1 as MNHEY and CDR2 as SVGEGT. The CDR3 runs 14 residues. The CDR3 here is CASSYVQAAGELFF. For the CDR3, the DNA is TGTGCCAGCAGTTACGTGCAGGCGGCCGGGGAGCTGTTTTTT.

The rearrangement links TRBV6-2 or TRBV6-3 to TRBJ2-1, with TRBD2 identical over 7 bases. CDR1 and CDR2 from the germline V gene are MNHEY and SVGEGT. With V trimmed by 0 bases and J by 7 bases, 9 bases remained unmatched. CDR3 length: 16 residues. This chain's CDR3 is CASSYSGGGTRNEQFF. CDR3 bases: TGTGCCAGCAGTTACTCGGGGGGGGGAACTAGGAATGAGCAGTTCTTC.

V usage is TRBV4-3 and J usage is TRBJ2-3; 8 bases are shared with TRBD2. V was clipped by 0 bases and J by 2 bases; unmatched bases: 10. The CDR3 extends over 18 amino acids. The germline V gene encodes CDR1 LGHNA and CDR2 YSLEER. The CDR3: CASSQDPGLAGPTDTQYF. The CDR3 DNA is TGCGCCAGCAGCCAAGATCCTGGGTTAGCGGGACCCACAGATACGCAGTATTTT.

The genes are TRBV7-9 and TRBJ2-2, with D perhaps matching TRBD1 (5 bases). V lost 7 bases and J 0 bases, leaving 9 bases between the germline ends. This CDR3 contains 14 residues. The germline V gene encodes CDR1 SEHNR and CDR2 FQNEAQ (reference sequence). Here the CDR3 reads CASTDRANTGELFF. CDR3 DNA sequence: TGTGCCAGCACCGACAGAGCGAACACCGGGGAGCTGTTTTTT.

The rearrangement uses TRBV4-3 and TRBJ1-1; D unclear. This CDR3 is 15 amino acids long. Trimming removed 1 base at V and 6 bases at J, with 15 bases between. Germline assignment: CDR1 LGHNA and CDR2 YSLEER. Here the CDR3 reads CASSQVTGIVPEAFF. In nucleotides, the CDR3 is TGCGCCAGCAGCCAAGTGACGGGGATAGTCCCTGAAGCTTTCTTT.

This clonotype was observed many times. The chain combines TRBV28 with TRBJ1-1; no firm D call. CDR3 size: 11 residues. CDR1 is MDHEN and CDR2 is SYDVKM in the germline V gene. V was shortened by 3 bases and J by 6 bases, with 5 bases between the two germline ends. In nucleotides, the CDR3 is TGTGCCAGCAGTTTTCTCTCTGAAGCTTTCTTT. Translation: CASSFLSEAFF.

This clonotype showed up many times. V gene TRBV4-3 combines with J gene TRBJ2-5; possible D gene TRBD2, 6 bases. Looked up from germline, CDR1 is LGHNA and CDR2 is YSLEER. V was trimmed by 1 base and J by 2 bases, leaving 11 bases between them. The CDR3 contains 15 residues. The CDR3 loop is CASSQVRLAQETQYF. In nucleotides, the CDR3 is TGCGCCAGCAGCCAAGTCAGGCTAGCGCAAGAGACCCAGTACTTC.

The chain joins TRBV7-9 to TRBJ2-7; 8 bases match TRBD1. After removal of 5 bases from V and 5 bases from J, the junction contained 8 bases not matched to a gene. CDR3 size: 14 residues. CDR1 SEHNR and CDR2 FQNEAQ come from the germline V gene (reference sequence). Written as DNA, the CDR3 is TGTGCCAGCAGCCTAGGGGGACAGGCCCACGAGCAGTACTTC. Its protein is CASSLGGQAHEQYF.